This T cell receptor (beta chain) was identified during a study of OX40 agonist ivuxolimab in advanced cancers. Overall study context: Prior checkpoint blockade (anti-PD-1, anti-PD-L1 or anti-CTLA-4) was permitted; about 40% had it. Partial responses were achieved by three patients, of whom one had hepatocellular carcinoma and two had cutaneous melanoma.

Broader study findings: Several nonresponders also turned out to have low normalized T-cell clonal expansion.

Remarks on this clone: No antigen is known for it.

Method: immunoSEQ multiplex PCR; TCRdb's copy keeps in-frame clones and lacks some. The repertoire holds about 46,000 clones, with 70% to 90% as singletons. V shed 5 bases and J shed 1 base, with 6 bases lying between them. The CDR3 has 12 amino acids. Germline V gene lookup returns CDR1 SGHRS and CDR2 YFSETQ. This chain links TRBV5-1 with TRBJ1-1; D is uncertain. The sequencing here drew on CD4+ or CD8+ T cells sorted from blood, taken in a trial of the OX40 agonist ivuxolimab. The clonotype was recovered from an adult with an advanced solid tumor such as melanoma, head and neck, liver or kidney cancer. The CDR3 coding sequence is TGCGCCAGCAGATGGCAGAACACTGAAGCTTTCTTT. Translation: CASRWQNTEAFF.